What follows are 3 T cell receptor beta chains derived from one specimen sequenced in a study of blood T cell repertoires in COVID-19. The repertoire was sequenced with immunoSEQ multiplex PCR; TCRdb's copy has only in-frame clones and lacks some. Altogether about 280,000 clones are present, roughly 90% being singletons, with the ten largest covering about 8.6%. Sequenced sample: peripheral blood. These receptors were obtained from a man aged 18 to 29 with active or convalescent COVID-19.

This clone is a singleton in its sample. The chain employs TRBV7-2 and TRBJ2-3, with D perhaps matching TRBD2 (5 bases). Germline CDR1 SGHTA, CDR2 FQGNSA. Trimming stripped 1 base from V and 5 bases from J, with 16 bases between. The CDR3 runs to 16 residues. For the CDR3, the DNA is TGTGCCAGCAGCTTAGTGCGACTACAAGTCGGAGATACGCAGTATTTT. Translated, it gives CASSLVRLQVGDTQYF.

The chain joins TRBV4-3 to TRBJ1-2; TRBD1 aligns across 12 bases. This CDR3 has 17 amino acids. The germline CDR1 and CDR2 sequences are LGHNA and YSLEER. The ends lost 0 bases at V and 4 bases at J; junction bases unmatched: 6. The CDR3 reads CASSQERDRGRLYGYTF. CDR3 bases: TGCGCCAGCAGCCAAGAAAGGGACAGGGGGCGTCTCTATGGCTACACCTTC.

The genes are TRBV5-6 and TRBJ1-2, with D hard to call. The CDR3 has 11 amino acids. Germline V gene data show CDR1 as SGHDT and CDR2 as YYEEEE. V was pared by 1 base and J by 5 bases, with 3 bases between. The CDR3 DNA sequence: TGTGCCAGCAGCTTGTCTTATGGCTACACCTTC. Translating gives CASSLSYGYTF. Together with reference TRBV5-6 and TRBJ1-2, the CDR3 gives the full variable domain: DAGVTQSPTHLIKTRGQQVTLRCSPKSGHDTVSWYQQALGQGPQFIFQYYEEEERQRGNFPDRFSGHQFPNYSSELNVNALLLGDSALYLCASSLSYGYTFGSGTRLTVV.